What follows is one TCR beta chain and its context. Its specific antigen is unknown. No base quality information exists; no much larger clone differs at one position. This sample is part of a study of shared clonotypes between healthy human individuals (dated by TCRdb to about 2020). Some background on the complete study: Two women and a few men aged 18 to 49 years were included in the cohort. For each donor, three plates each were used for CD4 naive and CD4 memory, two plates were used for CD8 naive, and one plate was used for CD8 memory. To estimate repertoire size and how much clonotype sharing occurs between individuals, the study deeply sequenced the blood TCR repertoires of a handful of healthy adults. To increase sequencing depth and limit assay-specific biases, different laboratories used diverse techniques to prepare libraries and sequence TCR repertoires. Per donor, leukapheresis produced somewhere between about 0.9 and 9 billion PBMCs.

Using the deep immunoSEQ assay, multiplex PCR amplified TCR CDR3 regions from genomic DNA. Extracted genomic DNA from each cell subset was distributed evenly across all wells of several immunoSEQ 96-well plates, and each plate was treated as a replicate. For sorted subsets, approximately 190 ng genomic DNA, equal to about 30,000 T cell genomes, was loaded into each replicate PCR. Purified libraries were quantified with a Qubit 3.0 fluorometer, sized on a Bioanalyzer 2100, and re-quantified with the KAPA Library Quantification kit. Each immunoSEQ 96-well plate was sequenced on its own single-read 150-cycle Illumina NextSeq 550 flow cell. The original pipeline was this. Because the immunoSEQ output held only junctional sequences and lacked quality scores, the filtering could not match the filtering applied to full-length reads. To assign V/J genes and CDR3, sequences were annotated using PyIR, a Python wrapper for IgBLAST v1.9, with IMGT germline references. Reads with weak V/J assignments (E-value above 1e-6), missing CDR3, stop codons, out-of-frame junctions, or ambiguous translated residues were removed. A V3J clonotype was defined by an identical inferred V gene, J gene, and CDR3 amino acid sequence. To compute the percentage overlap between repertoires, the number of shared unique clonotypes was divided by the size of the smaller repertoire. Three approaches were used to assess repertoire richness: RTK rarefaction, the Chao1 estimator, and Recon v2.1 estimates of unobserved clonotypes. OLGA was used to compute generation probabilities for all TCRbeta clonotypes that the gDNA method yielded from a handful of donors. This is the immuneACCESS table as TCRdb keeps it, with only in-frame sequences that have V and J called. A part of the clones is gone; compared with another copy, unresolved V genes explain less than half, and the rest is unexplained. The V and J calls and clone size are taken from that table; D and trimming were inferred from the DNA. In this sample the table shows about 590,000 clones, about 95% of which occur a single time. In total, the top ten clones hold around 0.097% of the sample.

CD8 naive samples were obtained by positive selection for CCR7 among CD45RO-negative cells, yielding a CD45RA+CCR7+ population from which TemRA cells were excluded. The donors were healthy, HIV-negative adults with no recently reported acute infections or vaccinations. All donors were Caucasian adults living in Nashville, Tennessee, USA. Blood was collected by leukapheresis, and PBMCs were isolated by Ficoll-Histopaque density gradient centrifugation and then cryopreserved in liquid nitrogen vapor phase. Analytical flow cytometry was used to check the purity and quantity of every magnetically sorted T cell population. Each sorted fraction had its genomic DNA isolated and then quantified by UV absorbance on a Nanodrop 2000c. For this chain, trimming is 4 bases at the V end and 8 bases at the J end, and the number of junction bases without a gene match is 6. The CDR3, cysteine through phenylalanine, is 14 amino acids long. The retained sequence is limited to the CDR3, 42 bases, with the frame set at the first base. The germline V gene encodes CDR1 LNHDA and CDR2 SQIVND (reference sequence).

Beyond this particular receptor, the publication reports: Estimated clonotype richness was generally larger for naive than for memory subsets. Incomplete sequencing was indicated by rarefaction of sorted-subset datasets, despite the large sequencing depth. Only blood was sampled, and tissue TCR repertoires likely differ from those in blood. Pairwise subsampling led to the expectation that sequencing depth would affect the degree of clonotype sharing among donors. Approximately 5% of naive CD4, 3% to 3.5% of naive CD8, roughly 2.5% of memory CD4, and more than 0.35% of memory CD8 clonotypes were shared across a few donors. Compared with non-shared clonotypes, clonotypes shared by all four sorted-subset donors had higher generation probabilities. Because the study included only a small number of donors, the genetic and exposure-history diversity represented was limited.

The sample consisted of naive CD8+ T cells sorted from blood. The cell subset or site label here, explained by the study, means: CD45RA+CCR7+. The sequence joins TRBV19 to TRBJ2-1; 9 bases in the junction line up with TRBD1. This TCR came from a woman aged 25 to 45 in good health. In nucleotides, the sequence is TGTGCCAGTAGTACGGGACAGGGATGGCATGAGCAGTTCTTC. Its protein is CASSTGQGWHEQFF. With the portions outside the CDR3 filled from the reference TRBV19 and TRBJ2-1 genes, the complete variable region becomes DGGITQSPKYLFRKEGQNVTLSCEQNLNHDAMYWYRQDPGQGLRLIYYSQIVNDFQKGDIAEGYSVSREKKESFPLTVTSAQKNPTAFYLCASSTGQGWHEQFFGPGTRLTVL.